This TCR beta chain was retrieved from a study of human T cells and chemical hapten exposure. Findings and limits, study-wide: The donor cohort had alopecia, so its immune response may not match that of healthy people.

Time point defined: patch test 1, 2 weeks after DPC sensitization. Treatment defined: therapeutic diphenylcyclopropenone sensitization with weekly scalp DPC. Unfractionated whole blood yielded total RNA. This clonotype was counted at least ten times. Its antigen is as yet unknown. TCRdb re-derived calls from the RACE reads in MiXCR, one entry per CDR3 protein. The table includes around 380,000 distinct CDR3 sequences, about 4.4% detected once. The CDR3 totals 18 residues. CDR1 and CDR2 (germline): MDHEN, SYDVKM. Losses at the gene ends were 3 bases for V and 1 base for J; bases not matched to a gene: 9.

The rearrangement joins TRBV28 to TRBJ2-3; TRBD1 aligns across 11 bases. The input for sequencing was whole blood, taken in connection with sensitization to the hapten diphenylcyclopropenone (DPC). The TCR was taken from a woman between 45 and 60 years old with alopecia areata. Some clones in this sample may be carry-over from other donors' samples. The CDR3, as DNA: TGTGCCAGCAGTTTTGGACAGGGGGCCCCTATACGCACAGATACGCAGTATTTT. The encoded protein is CASSFGQGAPIRTDTQYF.